Shown below are 12 T cell receptor beta chains from a single sample sequenced in a study of OX40 agonist ivuxolimab in advanced cancers. Assay: immunoSEQ multiplex PCR; the TCRdb copy retains only in-frame clones and omits some. The sample carries about 22,000 clones, almost 85% recorded once. The sequencing here drew on CD4+ or CD8+ T cells sorted from blood, taken in a trial of the OX40 agonist ivuxolimab. The receptors stem from an adult with an advanced solid tumor such as melanoma, head and neck, liver or kidney cancer.

The rearrangement links TRBV7-3 to TRBJ2-3, with D perhaps assigned TRBD1 or TRBD2 (6 bases each). CDR3 size: 15 residues. V shed 5 bases and J shed 4 bases, with 16 bases lying between them. Germline V gives CDR1 SGHTA, CDR2 FQGTGA. CDR3 loop: CASSPTGTVADTQYF. The CDR3 DNA is TGTGCCAGCAGCCCTACAGGGACTGTAGCAGATACGCAGTATTTT. The full variable domain, completed using reference TRBV7-3 and TRBJ2-3, is GAGVSQTPSNKVTEKGKYVELRCDPISGHTALYWYRQSLGQGPEFLIYFQGTGAADDSGLPNDRFFAVRPEGSVSTLKIQRTERGDSAVYLCASSPTGTVADTQYFGPGTRLTVL.

The chain combines TRBV9 with TRBJ2-7, with D unclear. The germline gives CDR1 SGDLS, CDR2 YYNGEE. This CDR3 has 15 residues. V was cut by 4 bases and J by 0 bases, with 14 bases left in between. CDR3: CASSPESGYSYEQYF. The CDR3 nucleotides read TGTGCCAGCAGCCCCGAGTCGGGCTACTCCTACGAGCAGTACTTC.

This clone occurred once. The chain uses TRBV10-2 and TRBJ2-2; weak D call: TRBD2 (5 bases). The V end lost 0 bases, the J end lost 1 base, and 15 bases lay between the germline ends. The CDR3 runs to 18 residues. Per germline, CDR1 WSHSY and CDR2 SAAADI. In DNA form, the CDR3 reads TGCGCCAGCAGTGAGTCGGGTCTAGCCAAAATGAACACCGGGGAGCTGTTTTTT. Translation gives CASSESGLAKMNTGELFF.

This CDR3 reads CASSSSPINEQFF. The CDR3 coding sequence is TGTGCCAGCAGTTCTAGTCCGATCAATGAGCAGTTCTTC. The chain has TRBV28 and TRBJ2-1; no reliable D call. Germline lookup yields CDR1 MDHEN and CDR2 SYDVKM. The V end was cut by 4 bases, the J end by 6 bases, with 10 bases between. The CDR3 sequence is 13 residues long.

This chain joins TRBV6-5 and TRBJ2-1; D not certain. Trimming shortened V by 2 bases and J by 5 bases, and 7 bases separated the two germline ends. The CDR3 length is 13 residues. Per the germline V gene, CDR1 is MNHEY and CDR2 is SVGAGI. For the CDR3, the DNA is TGTGCCAGCAGTTACGGGGTTCACAATGAGCAGTTCTTC. It translates to CASSYGVHNEQFF.

The chain links TRBV19 to TRBJ2-1; D uncertain. The CDR3 is made up of 16 amino acids. Trimming removed 6 bases from V and 4 bases from J, with 19 bases in between. Germline lookup yields CDR1 LNHDA and CDR2 SQIVND (reference sequence). DNA for the CDR3: TGTGCCAGTAGCCCTTTTTTTCCCCAGCTATACAATGAGCAGTTCTTC. This translates into CASSPFFPQLYNEQFF.

The chain has TRBV2 and TRBJ2-7; the match to TRBD2 covers 7 bases. Germline values: CDR1 SNHLY, CDR2 FYNNEI. Unmatched junction bases numbered 11, after V lost 6 bases and J lost 3 bases. CDR3 length: 15 amino acids. In DNA, the CDR3 is TGTGCCAGCAGCAAGTCCGGGACTAACTTCTACGAGCAGTACTTC. Its translation is CASSKSGTNFYEQYF.

The J gene is TRBJ2-3, the V gene TRBV4-2; D uncertain. V lost 0 bases and J 3 bases, leaving 10 bases between the germline ends. CDR3 length equals 15 residues. CDR1 is LGHNA and CDR2 is YNFKEQ in the germline V gene. The CDR3 sequence is CASSQERLGTDTQYF. The CDR3 DNA reads as TGTGCCAGCAGCCAAGAGCGGTTGGGGACAGATACGCAGTATTTT.

The chain uses TRBV11-2 and TRBJ1-4; TRBD1 matches at 7 bases. The CDR3 is 16 residues long. CDR1 is SGHAT and CDR2 is FQNNGV in the germline V gene. V shed 5 bases, J shed 4 bases, and the junction held 10 bases outside the gene matches. DNA of the CDR3: TGTGCCAGCAGCGCATACGGGACAGACTTTAATGAAAAACTGTTTTTT. The encoded protein is CASSAYGTDFNEKLFF.

V and J are TRBV7-9 and TRBJ1-1; no clear D gene. The CDR3 spans 16 residues. The germline CDR1 and CDR2 sequences are SEHNR and FQNEAQ (reference sequence). The ends were cut back, 1 base at V and 7 bases at J, with 19 bases in the middle. The CDR3 loop reads CASSLEVGGESDEAFF. Here the CDR3 DNA reads TGTGCCAGCAGCTTAGAGGTCGGTGGGGAATCAGATGAAGCTTTCTTT.

The V call is TRBV6-6, the J call TRBJ1-1, with D perhaps TRBD1 (6 bases). The CDR3 is 15 amino acids. Germline V gene data show CDR1 as MNHNY and CDR2 as SVGAGI (reference sequence). Trimming shortened V by 1 base and J by 6 bases, and 15 bases separated the two germline ends. DNA of the CDR3: TGTGCCAGCAGTTACTGGGCAGGGGAGGGAGCTGAAGCTTTCTTT. Its translation: CASSYWAGEGAEAFF.

The J gene is TRBJ1-2, the V gene TRBV7-6; 8 bases align to TRBD1. The V and J ends lost 4 bases and 5 bases, in that order; junction bases with no gene match: 3. This CDR3 comprises 13 residues. From germline, CDR1 is SGHVS and CDR2 FNYEAQ. The CDR3 nucleotides are TGTGCCAGCAGCTCCGGACAGGGTTATGGCTACACCTTC. Translated, it gives CASSSGQGYGYTF.